This TCR beta chain came from a study of neurological immune-mediated disorders. The trim removed 4 bases at V and 0 bases at J, leaving 2 bases unmatched. CDR1 and CDR2 from the germline V gene are SGHRS and YFSETQ. The CDR3 has 15 amino acids. From the 5' RACE reads, TCRdb called clonotypes with MiXCR, one entry per CDR3 protein. Of 110,000 or so distinct CDR3 sequences detected, roughly 3.2% appear once; the ten largest clones hold about 1.2%. Ten or more counts support this clonotype. The chain recombines TRBV5-1 with TRBJ2-3; 10 positions agree with TRBD1. Sequencing input: PBMCs. The source of this sequence is a woman aged 25 to 39 with multiple sclerosis. CDR3 sequence: CASSRQGASTDTQYF. DNA of the CDR3: TGCGCCAGCAGCCGACAGGGGGCGAGCACAGATACGCAGTATTTT.